These T cell receptor beta chains were read from a single sample in a study of T-cell reconstitution after alpha-beta-depleted transplantation in children. TCRdb processed the PCR reads anew with MiXCR; each CDR3 protein has one entry. The sample lists about 540,000 distinct CDR3 sequences; 18% were seen once. The specimen was PBMCs from the stem cell graft donor, collected from the stem cell graft. All receptors derive from a human donor who donated a stem cell graft to a child with acute lymphoblastic leukemia. CDR3s include the opening cysteine and the closing phenylalanine or tryptophan. Each record gives: clone size, D gene, J gene, V gene, CDR3 DNA, CDR3 protein. The D gene is left open where the match is weak. Size values are once, few and many counts, or a class for expanded clones, and some rows have none.

clone size: few
D gene: .
J gene: TRBJ1-1
V gene: TRBV4-1
CDR3 DNA: TGCGCCAGCAGCCAAGGGGGTCGGAGGGCTAGGGGCACTGAAGCTTTCTTT
CDR3 protein: CASSQGGRRARGTEAFF

clone size: .
D gene: TRBD2
J gene: TRBJ2-1
V gene: TRBV4-1
CDR3 DNA: TGCGCCAGCAGCCAACCCGGGACTAGCTTGTATGAGCAGTTCTTC
CDR3 protein: CASSQPGTSLYEQFF

clone size: few
D gene: .
J gene: TRBJ2-5
V gene: TRBV20-1
CDR3 DNA: TGCAGTGCCCCCAACAGGGGAGGGGGCCCGGAGACCCAGTACTTC
CDR3 protein: CSAPNRGGGPETQYF

clone size: few
D gene: .
J gene: TRBJ2-1
V gene: TRBV7-8
CDR3 DNA: TGTGCCAGCAGCCTAACCTCATGGGACTACAATGAGCAGTTCTTC
CDR3 protein: CASSLTSWDYNEQFF

clone size: few
D gene: .
J gene: TRBJ1-1
V gene: TRBV3-1
CDR3 DNA: TGTGCCAGCGGTCAGGGGTGGACTGAAGCTTTCTTT
CDR3 protein: CASGQGWTEAFF

clone size: few
D gene: .
J gene: TRBJ2-7
V gene: TRBV5-1
CDR3 DNA: TGCGCCAGCAGTACCAGGCCTCCCGCCTACGAGCAGTACTTC
CDR3 protein: CASSTRPPAYEQYF

clone size: .
D gene: .
J gene: TRBJ2-1
V gene: TRBV14
CDR3 DNA: TGTGCCAGCAGCCAAGAGGGGCCCGATGAGCAGTTCTTC
CDR3 protein: CASSQEGPDEQFF

clone size: .
D gene: .
J gene: TRBJ1-2
V gene: TRBV29-1
CDR3 DNA: TGCAGCGTTGAGATAGGGGTCCCATATGGCTACACCTTC
CDR3 protein: CSVEIGVPYGYTF

clone size: few
D gene: .
J gene: TRBJ2-2
V gene: TRBV20-1
CDR3 DNA: TGCAGTGCTAGAGATGGCCACTTAAACACCGGGGAGCTGTTTTTT
CDR3 protein: CSARDGHLNTGELFF

clone size: .
D gene: TRBD1
J gene: TRBJ1-1
V gene: TRBV15
CDR3 DNA: TGTGCCACCAGCAGAGATAACAGGGGGGCTGAAGCTTTCTTT
CDR3 protein: CATSRDNRGAEAFF

clone size: .
D gene: .
J gene: TRBJ2-3
V gene: TRBV9
CDR3 DNA: TGTGCCAGCAGTAATGGACTTAACCCCACAGATACGCAGTATTTT
CDR3 protein: CASSNGLNPTDTQYF

clone size: .
D gene: TRBD2
J gene: TRBJ2-1
V gene: TRBV6-1
CDR3 DNA: TGTGCCAGCAGTAGCGGGAGGCTGGACAATGAGCAGTTCTTC
CDR3 protein: CASSSGRLDNEQFF

clone size: .
D gene: TRBD2
J gene: TRBJ2-1
V gene: TRBV7-2
CDR3 DNA: TGTGCCAGCAGCTTAAGAATCCGCGGGAGTACCAATGAGCAGTTCTTC
CDR3 protein: CASSLRIRGSTNEQFF

clone size: few
D gene: TRBD1
J gene: TRBJ1-1
V gene: TRBV5-1
CDR3 DNA: TGCGCCAGCAGCCTGACAGGGGGTATCGCTGAAGCTTTCTTT
CDR3 protein: CASSLTGGIAEAFF

clone size: .
D gene: .
J gene: TRBJ2-7
V gene: TRBV20-1
CDR3 DNA: TGCAGTGCTAGAGATCTTCTTCAACAGTACTTC
CDR3 protein: CSARDLLQQYF

clone size: few
D gene: TRBD2
J gene: TRBJ2-1
V gene: TRBV12-3/TRBV12-4
CDR3 DNA: TGTGCCAGCAGTTTCGGCGGGAGACTGTACAATGAGCAGTTCTTC
CDR3 protein: CASSFGGRLYNEQFF

clone size: .
D gene: .
J gene: TRBJ2-5
V gene: TRBV7-8
CDR3 DNA: TGTGCCAGCAGTCTACACCCCAATCGGGGAGAGACCCAGTACTTC
CDR3 protein: CASSLHPNRGETQYF

clone size: .
D gene: TRBD1
J gene: TRBJ2-7
V gene: TRBV29-1
CDR3 DNA: TGCAGCGTCGTGACAGGGGACGAGCAGTACTTC
CDR3 protein: CSVVTGDEQYF

clone size: .
D gene: .
J gene: TRBJ1-4
V gene: TRBV13
CDR3 DNA: TGTGCCAGCAGCTTACATGGCGGGCTCAGCGAAAAACTGTTTTTT
CDR3 protein: CASSLHGGLSEKLFF

clone size: few
D gene: .
J gene: TRBJ1-1
V gene: TRBV7-9
CDR3 DNA: TGTGCCAGCAGCGAAAGGAGGGGTATGAACACTGAAGCTTTCTTT
CDR3 protein: CASSERRGMNTEAFF

clone size: .
D gene: .
J gene: TRBJ1-1
V gene: TRBV7-2
CDR3 DNA: TGTGCCAGCAGCTTGTGGCGGACGAACACTGAAGCTTTCTTT
CDR3 protein: CASSLWRTNTEAFF

clone size: .
D gene: .
J gene: TRBJ1-5
V gene: TRBV27
CDR3 DNA: TGTGCCAGCAGTTGGAGGTTCGGTCAGCCCCAGCATTTT
CDR3 protein: CASSWRFGQPQHF

clone size: few
D gene: TRBD2
J gene: TRBJ2-7
V gene: TRBV7-9
CDR3 DNA: TGTGCCAGCAGCCGCGACCGGGAGGAAGGCTCCGAGCAGTACTTC
CDR3 protein: CASSRDREEGSEQYF

clone size: .
D gene: .
J gene: TRBJ1-1
V gene: TRBV29-1
CDR3 DNA: TGCAGCGTTGAAGATTTAGGGAGAGCTTTCTTT
CDR3 protein: CSVEDLGRAFF

clone size: few
D gene: .
J gene: TRBJ1-2
V gene: TRBV7-6
CDR3 DNA: TGTGCCAGCAGCTTAGAAGTTGGGGGAAGTGGCTATGGCTACACCTTC
CDR3 protein: CASSLEVGGSGYGYTF

clone size: .
D gene: TRBD2
J gene: TRBJ2-1
V gene: TRBV6-5
CDR3 DNA: TGTGCCAGCAGTTACAAGTCAAGCGGGAGGGGGTACAATGAGCAGTTCTTC
CDR3 protein: CASSYKSSGRGYNEQFF

clone size: .
D gene: .
J gene: TRBJ2-2
V gene: TRBV12-3/TRBV12-4
CDR3 DNA: TGTGCCAGCAAGGCTTTAGGGCAGAACACCGGGGAGCTGTTTTTT
CDR3 protein: CASKALGQNTGELFF

clone size: .
D gene: .
J gene: TRBJ2-2
V gene: TRBV27
CDR3 DNA: TGTGCCAGCAGACTATCGGGGGTGGGAACCGGGGAGCTGTTTTTT
CDR3 protein: CASRLSGVGTGELFF

clone size: .
D gene: .
J gene: TRBJ2-1
V gene: TRBV2
CDR3 DNA: TGTGCCACCCGACTAGACGACTTAGATGAGCAGTTCTTC
CDR3 protein: CATRLDDLDEQFF

clone size: .
D gene: TRBD1
J gene: TRBJ2-3
V gene: TRBV10-3
CDR3 DNA: TGTGCCATCAGGGATTCAGGGGGTAGCACAGATACGCAGTATTTT
CDR3 protein: CAIRDSGGSTDTQYF

clone size: few
D gene: TRBD2
J gene: TRBJ2-2
V gene: TRBV5-1
CDR3 DNA: TGCGCCAGCAGCTTACAGCGGGAGACCACCGGGGAGCTGTTTTTT
CDR3 protein: CASSLQRETTGELFF

clone size: few
D gene: .
J gene: TRBJ2-5
V gene: TRBV7-4
CDR3 DNA: TGTGCCAGCAGCTTAGCGGGAGGGGGAAGAGAGACCCAGTACTTC
CDR3 protein: CASSLAGGGRETQYF

clone size: .
D gene: .
J gene: TRBJ2-1
V gene: TRBV19
CDR3 DNA: TGTGCCAGTAGGACCAGGGGTAATGAGCAGTTCTTC
CDR3 protein: CASRTRGNEQFF

clone size: .
D gene: .
J gene: TRBJ2-7
V gene: TRBV29-1
CDR3 DNA: TGCAGCGTCCTCCGGGACACCTACGAGCAGTACTTC
CDR3 protein: CSVLRDTYEQYF

clone size: few
D gene: .
J gene: TRBJ2-1
V gene: TRBV12-3/TRBV12-4
CDR3 DNA: TGTGCCAGCAGCGGGTGGGATGAGAACTACAATGAGCAGTTCTTC
CDR3 protein: CASSGWDENYNEQFF

clone size: few
D gene: TRBD1
J gene: TRBJ1-2
V gene: TRBV5-1
CDR3 DNA: TGCGCCAGCAGCTCCCGGACAGGGGGTTATAACTATGGCTACACCTTC
CDR3 protein: CASSSRTGGYNYGYTF

clone size: few
D gene: .
J gene: TRBJ2-1
V gene: TRBV5-1
CDR3 DNA: TGCGCCAGCAGCTTGTCGTCACTAGCGGATTACAGGGGGGAGCAGTTCTTC
CDR3 protein: CASSLSSLADYRGEQFF

clone size: few
D gene: .
J gene: TRBJ1-1
V gene: TRBV27
CDR3 DNA: TGTGCCAGCCGTACCGGGGAGAGTGCCACTGAAGCTTTCTTT
CDR3 protein: CASRTGESATEAFF

clone size: .
D gene: TRBD1
J gene: TRBJ1-5
V gene: TRBV18
CDR3 DNA: TGTGCCAGCTCACCACTTCCGACAGGGGGCGCGGGCAATCAGCCCCAGCATTTT
CDR3 protein: CASSPLPTGGAGNQPQHF

clone size: few
D gene: .
J gene: TRBJ2-5
V gene: TRBV12-3/TRBV12-4
CDR3 DNA: TGTGCCAGCCAGACGGCGGGTGCCCTCAGGGAGACCCAGTACTTC
CDR3 protein: CASQTAGALRETQYF

clone size: .
D gene: .
J gene: TRBJ2-3
V gene: TRBV5-1
CDR3 DNA: TGCGCCAGCAGCCCCGACTTACCCACAGATACGCAGTATTTT
CDR3 protein: CASSPDLPTDTQYF

clone size: .
D gene: .
J gene: TRBJ2-2
V gene: TRBV12-3/TRBV12-4
CDR3 DNA: TGTGCCAGCAGTTCGGACAGATACACCGGGGAGCTGTTTTTT
CDR3 protein: CASSSDRYTGELFF

clone size: .
D gene: TRBD2
J gene: TRBJ2-1
V gene: TRBV12-3/TRBV12-4
CDR3 DNA: TGTGCCAGCAATTTAGGGACTAGCAGCAGTGAGCAGTTCTTC
CDR3 protein: CASNLGTSSSEQFF

clone size: .
D gene: .
J gene: TRBJ1-1
V gene: TRBV20-1
CDR3 DNA: TGCAGTGCTAGTTTGCGGATTAACACTGAAGCTTTCTTT
CDR3 protein: CSASLRINTEAFF

clone size: .
D gene: TRBD1
J gene: TRBJ2-3
V gene: TRBV7-8
CDR3 DNA: TGTGCCAGCAGCTTAGGCCAGACAGGGAGCACAGATACGCAGTATTTT
CDR3 protein: CASSLGQTGSTDTQYF

clone size: .
D gene: .
J gene: TRBJ1-2
V gene: TRBV29-1
CDR3 DNA: TGCAGCGTCGGCAACTATGGCTACACCTTC
CDR3 protein: CSVGNYGYTF

clone size: few
D gene: .
J gene: TRBJ2-1
V gene: TRBV7-6
CDR3 DNA: TGTGCCAGCAGCTTAGGTGGGGGAGAGAATGAGCAGTTCTTC
CDR3 protein: CASSLGGGENEQFF

clone size: few
D gene: .
J gene: TRBJ2-3
V gene: TRBV11-2
CDR3 DNA: TGTGCCAGCAGCCGAGAAGGGCCCACGCAGTATTTT
CDR3 protein: CASSREGPTQYF

clone size: .
D gene: TRBD1
J gene: TRBJ2-1
V gene: TRBV5-5
CDR3 DNA: TGTGCCAGCAGCGTGGGACAGGGCCGGGCCCTTGAGCAGTTCTTC
CDR3 protein: CASSVGQGRALEQFF

clone size: .
D gene: TRBD1
J gene: TRBJ2-7
V gene: TRBV7-6
CDR3 DNA: TGTGCCAGCAGCTCAGTGGGACAGGGGGACTCCTACGAGCAGTACTTC
CDR3 protein: CASSSVGQGDSYEQYF

clone size: .
D gene: .
J gene: TRBJ2-1
V gene: TRBV6-6
CDR3 DNA: TGTGCCAGCAGTTACCCGGGGGGCGATGAGCAGTTCTTC
CDR3 protein: CASSYPGGDEQFF

clone size: few
D gene: .
J gene: TRBJ2-6
V gene: TRBV15
CDR3 DNA: TGTGCCACCGGTGGGTTTCCTGGGGCCAACGTCCTGACTTTC
CDR3 protein: CATGGFPGANVLTF

clone size: .
D gene: TRBD2
J gene: TRBJ2-1
V gene: TRBV9
CDR3 DNA: TGTGCCAGCAGCGTAGGACTAGCGGGAGGGATTTCCTACAATGAGCAGTTCTTC
CDR3 protein: CASSVGLAGGISYNEQFF

clone size: few
D gene: TRBD2
J gene: TRBJ2-1
V gene: TRBV5-1
CDR3 DNA: TGCGCCAGCAGCCCCCCATACCTAGCGGTCTACAATGAGCAGTTCTTC
CDR3 protein: CASSPPYLAVYNEQFF